One sample yielded the 5 T cell receptor beta chains listed below, sequenced in a study of identifying expanded T cells in peripheral blood. Assay used: immunoSEQ multiplex PCR; TCRdb lists only in-frame clones, some missing. The table records over 70,000 clones, more than 70% of them present only once. Material: blood. These receptors were collected from a person aged 18 to 75 in good health.

This clone was observed a single time. This sequence joins TRBV27 and TRBJ2-1, with D tentatively TRBD2 (5 bases). The germline V and J ends were trimmed by 7 bases and 2 bases, with 12 bases remaining between them. This CDR3 is 14 amino acids long. Germline values: CDR1 MNHEY, CDR2 SMNVEV (reference sequence). CDR3 amino acids: CASTPGVPYNEQFF. In DNA, the CDR3 is TGTGCCAGCACCCCCGGGGTCCCCTACAATGAGCAGTTCTTC.

The chain uses TRBV18 and TRBJ2-7, with 13 bases lining up with TRBD2. The germline CDR1 and CDR2 sequences are KGHSH and LQKENI. The CDR3 extends over 16 amino acids. J gave up 6 bases and V 4 bases, and 9 bases lay outside the gene matches. CDR3 nucleotide sequence: TGTGCCAGCTCACTTTCGCGGACTAGCGGGGGTGGCGAGCAGTACTTC. Translation: CASSLSRTSGGGEQYF.

In its sample, this clone was seen a few times. The chain combines TRBV5-6 with TRBJ2-7; D ambiguous. CDR1 and CDR2 from the germline V gene are SGHDT and YYEEEE. The ends were cut back, 5 bases at V and 5 bases at J, with 17 bases in the middle. The CDR3 covers 14 residues. CDR3 region: CASSPLEALHEQYF. In DNA, the CDR3 is TGTGCCAGCAGTCCCCTCGAAGCGTTGCACGAGCAGTACTTC. The entire variable domain, with the rest obtained from reference TRBV5-6 and TRBJ2-7, is as follows: DAGVTQSPTHLIKTRGQQVTLRCSPKSGHDTVSWYQQALGQGPQFIFQYYEEEERQRGNFPDRFSGHQFPNYSSELNVNALLLGDSALYLCASSPLEALHEQYFGPGTRLTVT.

V gene TRBV7-9 combines with J gene TRBJ1-5; 7 bases agree with TRBD1. From germline, CDR1 is SEHNR and CDR2 FQNEAQ (reference sequence). V lost 0 bases and J lost 6; bases outside the gene matches: 8. This CDR3 is 16 amino acids long. Here the CDR3 DNA reads TGTGCCAGCAGCTTAGCGCAGTCAGGGGGTGCTCAGCCCCAGCATTTT. Residues: CASSLAQSGGAQPQHF.

This clone was recorded only once. The chain is built from TRBV15 and TRBJ1-2, with 8 nucleotides matching TRBD1. The CDR3 is made up of 14 amino acids. V gave up 5 bases and J gave up 6 bases; unmatched junction bases: 8. Germline CDR1 reads LNHNV; CDR2 reads YYDKDF (reference sequence). In DNA, the CDR3 is TGTGCCACCAGCGAATTAAGGACAGGGAATGGCTACACCTTC. This codes for CATSELRTGNGYTF.